This is a list of T cell receptor beta chains from one sample in a study of T-cell reconstitution after alpha-beta-depleted transplantation in children. TCRdb redid the calling of the PCR reads with MiXCR, one entry per CDR3 protein. Seen here are 800,000 to 1,000,000 distinct CDR3 sequences, roughly 31% observed once, and the top ten hold roughly 30%. Here the sequenced sample was PBMCs, mostly from graft donor cells, taken 360 days after TCRalphabeta/CD19-depleted stem cell transplant. These receptors all come from a boy younger than two who had a stem cell transplant for SCID, so the T cells may come from the graft donor. CDR3s include the opening cysteine and the closing phenylalanine or tryptophan. A D gene is named only where the DNA matches it firmly. Rows may omit the clone size; those that give it use once, few, many or a size class.

abundance: few; d_gene: TRBD2; j_gene: TRBJ2-5; v_gene: TRBV4-3; CDR3aa: CASSHRLAGGPETQYF; CDR3nt: TGCGCCAGCAGCCACCGACTAGCGGGGGGGCCAGAGACCCAGTACTTC
abundance: NA; d_gene: TRBD1; j_gene: TRBJ1-6; v_gene: TRBV5-1; CDR3aa: CASSLEGDSHNSPLHF; CDR3nt: TGCGCCAGCAGCTTGGAGGGGGACAGTCATAATTCACCCCTCCACTTT
abundance: NA; d_gene: NA; j_gene: TRBJ2-7; v_gene: TRBV5-5; CDR3aa: CASSLEGMAGEQYF; CDR3nt: TGTGCCAGCAGCCTTGAGGGCATGGCAGGCGAGCAGTACTTC
abundance: NA; d_gene: TRBD1; j_gene: TRBJ2-6; v_gene: TRBV27; CDR3aa: CASRAWAKGAGANVLTF; CDR3nt: TGTGCCAGCAGAGCCTGGGCCAAGGGGGCCGGGGCCAACGTCCTGACTTTC
abundance: few; d_gene: TRBD2; j_gene: TRBJ2-7; v_gene: TRBV12-3/TRBV12-4; CDR3aa: CASSSSGGAYEQYF; CDR3nt: TGTGCCAGCAGTTCTAGCGGGGGGGCCTACGAGCAGTACTTC
abundance: NA; d_gene: NA; j_gene: TRBJ2-5; v_gene: TRBV12-3/TRBV12-4; CDR3aa: CASSFRQGRETQYF; CDR3nt: TGTGCCAGCAGTTTTAGGCAGGGGCGGGAGACCCAGTACTTC
abundance: NA; d_gene: NA; j_gene: TRBJ2-7; v_gene: TRBV4-2; CDR3aa: CASSQEVATYEQYF; CDR3nt: TGTGCCAGCAGCCAAGAGGTGGCTACCTACGAGCAGTACTTC
abundance: NA; d_gene: TRBD1; j_gene: TRBJ2-3; v_gene: TRBV9; CDR3aa: CASSSYDRGPRTDTQYF; CDR3nt: TGTGCCAGCAGCTCCTATGACAGGGGCCCGCGGACAGATACGCAGTATTTT
abundance: NA; d_gene: TRBD1; j_gene: TRBJ2-5; v_gene: TRBV18; CDR3aa: CASSPLTGPLGETQYF; CDR3nt: TGTGCCAGCTCACCGTTGACAGGGCCTCTCGGGGAGACCCAGTACTTC
abundance: few; d_gene: NA; j_gene: TRBJ2-5; v_gene: TRBV6-5; CDR3aa: CASSSRVQNQETQYF; CDR3nt: TGTGCCAGCAGTTCCCGGGTGCAAAACCAAGAGACCCAGTACTTC
abundance: few; d_gene: NA; j_gene: TRBJ1-1; v_gene: TRBV10-3; CDR3aa: CAISVSGEDTVAFF; CDR3nt: TGTGCCATCAGTGTGTCCGGAGAGGACACTGTAGCTTTCTTT
abundance: NA; d_gene: TRBD2; j_gene: TRBJ2-1; v_gene: TRBV10-3; CDR3aa: CATLGLAHYNEQFF; CDR3nt: TGTGCCACCTTGGGACTAGCCCACTACAATGAGCAGTTCTTC
abundance: few; d_gene: NA; j_gene: TRBJ2-7; v_gene: TRBV5-1; CDR3aa: CASSLGSPIYEQYF; CDR3nt: TGCGCCAGCAGTTTGGGAAGCCCCATCTACGAGCAGTACTTC
abundance: few; d_gene: NA; j_gene: TRBJ2-2; v_gene: TRBV5-1; CDR3aa: CASSLSGTPNTGELFF; CDR3nt: TGCGCCAGCAGCTTGTCAGGGACTCCGAACACCGGGGAGCTGTTTTTT
abundance: few; d_gene: NA; j_gene: TRBJ1-5; v_gene: TRBV7-2; CDR3aa: CASSSRGANQPQHF; CDR3nt: TGTGCCAGCAGCTCCAGGGGTGCCAATCAGCCCCAGCATTTT
abundance: few; d_gene: NA; j_gene: TRBJ1-2; v_gene: TRBV7-2; CDR3aa: CASSVGQPAYGYTF; CDR3nt: TGTGCCAGCAGCGTCGGACAGCCCGCCTATGGCTACACCTTC
abundance: NA; d_gene: NA; j_gene: TRBJ1-4; v_gene: TRBV4-3; CDR3aa: CASSQGVLDEKLFF; CDR3nt: TGCGCCAGCAGCCAAGGGGTCCTCGATGAAAAACTGTTTTTT
abundance: NA; d_gene: NA; j_gene: TRBJ2-7; v_gene: TRBV27; CDR3aa: CASSLYRGGSSYEQYF; CDR3nt: TGTGCCAGCAGTTTGTACAGGGGGGGGAGCTCCTACGAGCAGTACTTC
abundance: once; d_gene: TRBD2; j_gene: TRBJ2-5; v_gene: TRBV9; CDR3aa: CASSVLAGRPKETQYF; CDR3nt: TGTGCCAGCAGCGTATTAGCGGGGAGGCCAAAAGAGACCCAGTACTTC
abundance: NA; d_gene: TRBD2; j_gene: TRBJ2-5; v_gene: TRBV7-2; CDR3aa: CASSRTSGGKETQYF; CDR3nt: TGTGCCAGCAGCCGGACTAGCGGGGGAAAAGAGACCCAGTACTTC
abundance: NA; d_gene: TRBD1; j_gene: TRBJ2-7; v_gene: TRBV6-2/TRBV6-3; CDR3aa: CASSFDRVFDYEQYF; CDR3nt: TGTGCCAGCAGTTTCGACAGGGTTTTTGACTACGAGCAGTACTTC
abundance: few; d_gene: NA; j_gene: TRBJ2-3; v_gene: TRBV20-1; CDR3aa: CSARVPGSTDTQYF; CDR3nt: TGCAGTGCTAGGGTGCCGGGTAGCACAGATACGCAGTATTTT
abundance: few; d_gene: NA; j_gene: TRBJ2-5; v_gene: TRBV7-6; CDR3aa: CASSLGRSNQETQYF; CDR3nt: TGTGCCAGCAGCTTAGGAAGGTCAAATCAAGAGACCCAGTACTTC
abundance: NA; d_gene: NA; j_gene: TRBJ1-1; v_gene: TRBV5-1; CDR3aa: CASSLAPIGSEAFF; CDR3nt: TGCGCCAGCAGCTTGGCTCCGATAGGGTCTGAAGCTTTCTTT
abundance: NA; d_gene: TRBD2; j_gene: TRBJ2-5; v_gene: TRBV7-2; CDR3aa: CASSSGLAGGFQETQYF; CDR3nt: TGTGCCAGCAGCTCCGGACTAGCGGGGGGGTTCCAAGAGACCCAGTACTTC
abundance: NA; d_gene: NA; j_gene: TRBJ2-1; v_gene: TRBV10-3; CDR3aa: CAIMATESSYNEQFF; CDR3nt: TGTGCCATCATGGCGACAGAAAGTTCCTACAATGAGCAGTTCTTC
abundance: few; d_gene: NA; j_gene: TRBJ2-2; v_gene: TRBV29-1; CDR3aa: CSVEDRGPTGELFF; CDR3nt: TGCAGCGTTGAAGACAGGGGACCCACCGGGGAGCTGTTTTTT
abundance: NA; d_gene: TRBD1; j_gene: TRBJ2-7; v_gene: TRBV10-3; CDR3aa: CAAEPRNRGWGEQYF; CDR3nt: TGTGCCGCCGAACCCAGGAACAGGGGATGGGGCGAGCAGTACTTC
abundance: NA; d_gene: TRBD2; j_gene: TRBJ2-3; v_gene: TRBV11-2; CDR3aa: CASSLGGTSGGITDTQYF; CDR3nt: TGTGCCAGCAGCTTAGGCGGGACTAGCGGGGGAATCACAGATACGCAGTATTTT
abundance: once; d_gene: TRBD2; j_gene: TRBJ2-5; v_gene: TRBV7-3; CDR3aa: CASSSSGVGAQYF; CDR3nt: TGTGCCAGCAGCTCAAGCGGGGTCGGGGCCCAGTACTTC
abundance: NA; d_gene: NA; j_gene: TRBJ2-7; v_gene: TRBV27; CDR3aa: CASSVTAAPYEQYF; CDR3nt: TGTGCCAGCAGCGTGACAGCGGCTCCCTACGAGCAGTACTTC
abundance: NA; d_gene: TRBD2; j_gene: TRBJ2-3; v_gene: TRBV10-2; CDR3aa: CASSRGGDTDTQYF; CDR3nt: TGCGCCAGCAGCCGGGGAGGGGACACAGATACGCAGTATTTT